A single sample is the source of the 7 T cell receptor beta chains below, sequenced in a study of blood T cell repertoires in COVID-19. The repertoire was sequenced with immunoSEQ multiplex PCR; TCRdb's copy has only in-frame clones and lacks some. Of about 170,000 clones listed, 85% to 90% were seen once; the top ten hold 3% to 4.5%. Sequenced material: peripheral blood. These receptors all come from a man aged 18-30 years with active or convalescent COVID-19.

The V and J genes are TRBV18 and TRBJ1-1; 7 positions agree with TRBD1. This CDR3 has 13 residues. V lost 6 bases to trimming and J lost 3 bases; unmatched junction nucleotides: 4. Germline-derived CDR1 and CDR2 are KGHSH and LQKENI. This CDR3 reads CASSWTGDTEAFF. The DNA for the CDR3 is TGTGCCAGCTCTTGGACAGGAGACACTGAAGCTTTCTTT.

V gene TRBV15 combines with J gene TRBJ2-1; 7 bases line up with TRBD1. Germline assignment: CDR1 LNHNV and CDR2 YYDKDF (reference sequence). The length of the CDR3 is 13 residues. V was pared by 5 bases and J by 5 bases, with 3 bases of the junction left unmatched. CDR3 sequence reads: CATSQGVNNEQFF. The CDR3 coding sequence is TGTGCCACCAGCCAGGGGGTCAACAATGAGCAGTTCTTC.

The chain employs TRBV4-1 and TRBJ2-2; D unclear. The ends were cut back, 4 bases at V and 4 bases at J, with 7 bases in the middle. The CDR3 consists of 13 residues. Germline CDR1 MGHRA, CDR2 YSYEKL. CDR3 bases: TGCGCCAGCAGCCTACGAGGCACCGGGGAGCTGTTTTTT. Translating it yields CASSLRGTGELFF.

This clone was counted at least ten times. The chain has TRBV5-6 and TRBJ1-6; TRBD1 matches 8 bases. CDR3 length: 17 residues. V gave up 4 bases and J gave up 10 bases; unmatched junction bases: 16. Germline values: CDR1 SGHDT, CDR2 YYEEEE. CDR3 in DNA: TGTGCCAGCAGCGCCGGACAGGGAAGATTTATAGGATCACCCCTCCACTTT. Its protein product is CASSAGQGRFIGSPLHF.

V is TRBV27 and J is TRBJ1-2; 8 nucleotides agree with TRBD1. V lost 3 bases and J lost 7; bases outside the gene matches: 4. From germline, CDR1 is MNHEY and CDR2 SMNVEV (reference sequence). This CDR3 has 13 residues. The CDR3 nucleotides are TGTGCCAGCAGTTTCAAGGGGACAGGTGGCTACACCTTC. It encodes CASSFKGTGGYTF.

The rearrangement uses TRBV3-1 (or the pseudogene TRBV3-2) and TRBJ1-2; 11 bases line up with TRBD1. Per germline, CDR1 LGHDT and CDR2 YNNKEL (reference sequence). Trimming at V came to 0 bases and at J to 9 bases, leaving 12 bases not matched to a gene. The CDR3 is made up of 17 amino acids. The CDR3 is CASSQDLLGQGATSYTF. Here the CDR3 DNA reads TGTGCCAGCAGCCAAGATCTCCTTGGACAGGGGGCGACGAGCTACACCTTC.

The CDR3 reads CASSIRGGSMYF. CDR3 nucleotides: TGTGCCAGTAGTATAAGGGGCGGTTCAATGTACTTC. This chain links TRBV19 with TRBJ2-4, with D tentatively TRBD1 (5 bases). V was pared by 2 bases and J by 15 bases, with 14 bases between. CDR1 is LNHDA, CDR2 SQIVND, per germline (reference sequence). The CDR3 contains 12 residues. Using reference TRBV19 and TRBJ2-4 for the parts outside the CDR3, the full variable domain is DGGITQSPKYLFRKEGQNVTLSCEQNLNHDAMYWYRQDPGQGLRLIYYSQIVNDFQKGDIAEGYSVSREKKESFPLTVTSAQKNPTAFYLCASSIRGGSMYFGAGTRLSVL.